These T cell receptor beta chains were read from a single sample in a study of shared clonotypes between healthy human individuals. Libraries were prepared by immunoSEQ multiplex PCR; TCRdb keeps only in-frame clonotypes and omits some of them. Of roughly 2.2 million clones in the sample, about nine tenths were seen once. The sequencing sample was made of naive CD4+ T cells from PBMCs. The receptors stem from a man between 18 and 29 years old in good health. Some clones in this sample may be carry-over from other donors' samples. Both conserved end residues are part of each CDR3. D genes are given only for firm matches. A clone size is listed for some rows: how often the clone was seen (once, few, many), or a class if it is expanded.

>TRBJ2-7|TRBV5-5|NA|NA
CASSQWVEQYF
TGTGCCAGCAGCCAGTGGGTGGAGCAGTACTTC
>TRBJ1-5|TRBV4-2|TRBD1|NA
CASSPPDRGNQPQHF
TGTGCCAGCAGTCCCCCCGACAGGGGAAATCAGCCCCAGCATTTT
>TRBJ2-5|TRBV5-1|NA|NA
CASKGVAPQETQYF
TGCGCCAGCAAGGGGGTAGCCCCCCAAGAGACCCAGTACTTC
>TRBJ2-7|TRBV6-6|TRBD2|NA
CASSYLLAGGYEQYF
TGTGCCAGCAGTTACCTACTAGCGGGGGGGTACGAGCAGTACTTC
>TRBJ1-1|TRBV28|NA|NA
CASSLGTRNTEAFF
TGTGCCAGCAGTTTAGGGACACGGAACACTGAAGCTTTCTTT
>TRBJ2-5|TRBV10-2|NA|NA
CASTPGLAGTQYF
TGCGCCAGCACCCCCGGGTTAGCTGGGACCCAGTACTTC
>TRBJ2-7|TRBV25-1|NA|NA
CASSERGGLYEQYF
TGTGCCAGCAGTGAAAGAGGGGGGTTATACGAGCAGTACTTC
>TRBJ1-2|TRBV5-1|NA|NA
CASSLESAPNYGYTF
TGCGCCAGCAGCTTGGAGTCAGCCCCTAACTATGGCTACACCTTC
>TRBJ2-2|TRBV5-1|NA|NA
CASMGVLGGTGELFF
TGCGCCAGCATGGGGGTCCTTGGGGGAACCGGGGAGCTGTTTTTT
>TRBJ2-2|TRBV5-1|TRBD2|NA
CASSDGLAGNTGELFF
TGCGCCAGCAGCGACGGACTAGCGGGAAACACCGGGGAGCTGTTTTTT
>TRBJ1-2|TRBV5-6|NA|once
CASSLWADDSYYGYTF
TGTGCCAGCAGCTTGTGGGCAGACGATAGCTACTATGGCTACACCTTC
>TRBJ1-1|TRBV19|NA|NA
CASNTNTEAFF
TGTGCCAGTAATACAAACACTGAAGCTTTCTTT
>TRBJ1-1|TRBV19|NA|NA
CASSINEEGSEAFF
TGTGCCAGTAGTATAAATGAAGAGGGGAGTGAAGCTTTCTTT
>TRBJ1-4|TRBV27|TRBD1|once
CASAQGHLPTNEKLFF
TGTGCCAGCGCACAGGGGCACCTGCCAACTAATGAAAAACTGTTTTTT
>TRBJ1-5|TRBV5-1|NA|NA
CASSLGGASNQPQHF
TGCGCCAGCAGCCTGGGAGGGGCGAGCAATCAGCCCCAGCATTTT
>TRBJ1-3|TRBV5-1|TRBD1|NA
CASSRGTGREDTIYF
TGCGCCAGCAGCCGTGGGACAGGGAGGGAGGACACCATATATTTT
>TRBJ1-2|TRBV5-1|TRBD1|few
CASSPGQGQTGYTF
TGCGCCAGCAGCCCCGGACAGGGTCAGACTGGCTACACCTTC
>TRBJ2-3|TRBV29-1|NA|once
CSVVSGTDTQYF
TGCAGCGTTGTGTCGGGCACAGATACGCAGTATTTT
>TRBJ2-5|TRBV5-1|NA|once
CASSPTGASRETQYF
TGCGCCAGCAGCCCGACCGGAGCCAGCAGAGAGACCCAGTACTTC
>TRBJ2-5|TRBV28|NA|NA
CASSFLGDPYQETQYF
TGTGCCAGCAGTTTTCTAGGAGACCCGTACCAAGAGACCCAGTACTTC
>TRBJ1-5|TRBV10-3|NA|NA
CAISDGDTRNQPQHF
TGTGCCATCAGTGACGGGGACACGCGAAATCAGCCCCAGCATTTT
>TRBJ1-5|TRBV21-1|NA|few
CAPDRVNQPQHF
TGTGCACCAGACAGGGTCAATCAGCCCCAGCATTTT
>TRBJ1-2|TRBV29-1|NA|once
CSVVEEHGYTF
TGCAGCGTTGTGGAGGAACATGGCTACACCTTC
>TRBJ1-2|TRBV5-1|NA|NA
CASSDGGVHYGYTF
TGCGCCAGCAGCGATGGTGGGGTACACTATGGCTACACCTTC
>TRBJ2-5|TRBV18|TRBD2|NA
CASSPPSAGGETQYF
TGTGCCAGCTCACCACCGTCGGCGGGAGGCGAGACCCAGTACTTC
>TRBJ2-1|TRBV6-5|TRBD1|NA
CASSYYGQGVHNEQFF
TGTGCCAGCAGTTACTATGGACAGGGGGTACACAATGAGCAGTTCTTC
>TRBJ1-5|TRBV15|NA|NA
CATRDRQRNQPQHF
TGTGCCACCCGAGATCGACAGCGCAATCAGCCCCAGCATTTT
>TRBJ1-5|TRBV7-2|NA|NA
CASSLTGKDQPQHF
TGTGCCAGCAGCTTAACAGGGAAGGATCAGCCCCAGCATTTT
>TRBJ1-5|TRBV19|NA|NA
CASSSGQLKNSNQPQHF
TGTGCCAGTAGTTCGGGGCAGCTAAAAAATAGCAATCAGCCCCAGCATTTT
>TRBJ1-5|TRBV27|NA|NA
CASSPPHHQPQHF
TGTGCCAGCAGTCCTCCACACCATCAGCCCCAGCATTTT
>TRBJ2-7|TRBV2|NA|once
CASRPGGYEQYF
TGTGCCAGCAGGCCAGGGGGGTACGAGCAGTACTTC
>TRBJ2-1|TRBV7-2|TRBD2|NA
CASSSTAGNEQFF
TGTGCCAGCAGCTCCACAGCGGGGAATGAGCAGTTCTTC
>TRBJ1-4|TRBV4-1|NA|NA
CASSQAGRAVEKLFF
TGCGCCAGCAGCCAAGCTGGGAGGGCGGTCGAAAAACTGTTTTTT
>TRBJ1-5|TRBV4-1|TRBD1|NA
CASSQAGQGIYNQPQHF
TGCGCCAGCAGCCAAGCAGGACAGGGGATTTACAATCAGCCCCAGCATTTT
>TRBJ2-7|TRBV6-6|NA|NA
CASSYSMGVPYEQYF
TGTGCCAGCAGTTACTCGATGGGGGTACCCTACGAGCAGTACTTC
>TRBJ1-1|TRBV7-9|TRBD1|few
CASSPGQGAEAFF
TGTGCCAGCAGCCCGGGACAGGGGGCTGAAGCTTTCTTT
>TRBJ2-6|TRBV9|NA|NA
CASSPLSRANVLTF
TGTGCCAGCAGCCCCCTAAGCCGAGCCAACGTCCTGACTTTC